One and the same sample provided the 6 T cell receptor beta chains below, sequenced in a study of T cells in Graves' hyperthyroidism and ophthalmopathy. What was amplified from RNA transcripts were TCR beta CDR3 regions. RT-PCR in the first round (using the HTBI primer set) targeted the TCR CDR3. TCRdb re-analysed the multiplex PCR reads in MiXCR, keeping a single row per CDR3 protein. The repertoire holds some 530,000 distinct CDR3 sequences, with around a fifth as singletons. The sample taken for sequencing was blood. The receptors were gathered from a woman aged 70-85 years with Graves' ophthalmopathy.

This clonotype occurred many times. V usage is TRBV2 and J usage is TRBJ1-5, with a possible D match to TRBD1 (5 bases). Germline V gives CDR1 SNHLY, CDR2 FYNNEI. There are 15 residues in the CDR3. V lost 6 bases and J lost 2, with 14 bases in between. The CDR3 DNA reads as TGTGCCAGCAGCCCATCAGGGCTGGGCAATCAGCCCCAGCATTTT. Its translation: CASSPSGLGNQPQHF.

This clonotype has a handful of counts. The chain has TRBV20-1 and TRBJ2-7; D gene ambiguous. V was pared by 1 base and J by 3 bases, with 16 bases between. The CDR3 totals 15 residues. Germline lookup yields CDR1 DFQATT and CDR2 SNEGSKA (reference sequence). Here the CDR3 reads CSARGPVPSNYEQYF. In DNA form, the CDR3 reads TGCAGTGCTAGAGGTCCGGTCCCTAGTAACTACGAGCAGTACTTC.

This chain joins TRBV5-1 and TRBJ1-2; possible D gene TRBD1, 5 bases. CDR3 size: 14 residues. V was shortened by 5 bases and J by 0 bases, with 11 bases between the two germline ends. Germline loops: CDR1 SGHRS, CDR2 YFSETQ. The DNA for the CDR3 is TGCGCCAGCAGGAGGGACGCCACTAACTATGGCTACACCTTC. Protein product: CASRRDATNYGYTF.

This clonotype was detected only a few times. A much larger clone lies one base from this, so it may be a read error. The V call is TRBV7-2, the J call TRBJ2-3, with TRBD2 matching 10 bases. The CDR3 is 16 amino acids. Per germline, CDR1 SGHTA and CDR2 FQGNSA. The V gene end was trimmed by 2 bases and the J gene end by 1 base; junction bases not matched to a gene: 3. The CDR3 bases are TGTGCCAGCAGCTTAAGCGGGAGGGAGGGCACAGATACGCAGTATTTT. It codes for CASSLSGREGTDTQYF.

On this clonotype: A much bigger clone sits one base away, suggesting this may be a read error. V is TRBV28 and J is TRBJ2-4, with TRBD1 matching over 9 bases. Losses at the gene ends were 6 bases for V and 7 bases for J; bases not matched to a gene: 16. Germline CDR1 MDHEN, CDR2 SYDVKM. The CDR3 loop spans 17 amino acids. The DNA of the CDR3 is TGTGCCAGCAGGGAACGGGACAGGGACTGGGGTGAGAACATTCAGTACTTC. Its translation is CASRERDRDWGENIQYF.

The V and J genes are TRBV18 and TRBJ2-3; D gene ambiguous. This CDR3 has 13 residues. Germline V CDR1 and CDR2: KGHSH, LQKENI. The germline V and J ends were trimmed by 2 bases and 6 bases, with 9 bases remaining between them. Here the CDR3 DNA reads TGTGCCAGCTCACCAGACACCCCGGATACGCAGTATTTT. Encoded protein: CASSPDTPDTQYF.